One sample yielded the 5 T cell receptor beta chains listed below, sequenced in a study of technical replicates of blood from several donors. Clones were sequenced by immunoSEQ multiplex PCR, and TCRdb holds only the in-frame ones, with some missing. The repertoire holds 66,000 or so clones, with 88% as singletons. Sequences were obtained from PBMCs. The source is a human donor in good health. Some clones in this sample may be carry-over from other donors' samples.

The gene calls are TRBV7-2 and TRBJ2-7, with TRBD2 matching over 13 bases. The CDR3 extends over 17 amino acids. CDR1 is SGHTA, CDR2 FQGNSA, per germline. The J segment lost 1 base and the V segment lost 0 bases, leaving 3 bases of the junction unmatched. DNA of the CDR3: TGTGCCAGCAGCTTAGCGCGACTAGCGGGGGGATCCTACGAGCAGTACTTC. Its translation is CASSLARLAGGSYEQYF.

This clone was picked up one time. This chain joins TRBV25-1 and TRBJ1-2; maybe TRBD1 (6 bases). Germline lookup yields CDR1 MGHDK and CDR2 SYGVNS. The CDR3 has 13 residues. V was pared by 2 bases and J by 6 bases, with 10 bases between. The CDR3 nucleotides read TGTGCCAGCAGTGAACCCAACAGGGATGGCTACACCTTC. Its protein product is CASSEPNRDGYTF.

The rearrangement joins TRBV5-8 to TRBJ1-3; 8 bases match TRBD1. V lost 4 bases and J lost 7; bases outside the gene matches: 7. CDR1 and CDR2 (germline): SGHTS, YDEGEE. There are 14 residues in the CDR3. CDR3 nucleotides: TGTGCCAGCAGCCGAGGGGACAGGCGGAACACCATATATTTT. Translation: CASSRGDRRNTIYF. Drawing the rest from reference TRBV5-8 and TRBJ1-3, the complete variable domain is EAGVTQSPTHLIKTRGQQATLRCSPISGHTSVYWYQQALGLGLQFLLWYDEGEERNRGNFPPRFSGRQFPNYSSELNVNALELEDSALYLCASSRGDRRNTIYFGEGSWLTVV.

The rearrangement links TRBV7-2 to TRBJ2-5, with D uncertain. This CDR3 has 14 amino acids. Germline CDR1 reads SGHTA; CDR2 reads FQGNSA. The germline V and J ends were trimmed by 2 bases and 2 bases, with 9 bases remaining between them. In DNA, the CDR3 is TGTGCCAGCAGCTTAAATACAAATCAAGAGACCCAGTACTTC. It is translated as CASSLNTNQETQYF.

The J gene is TRBJ1-2, the V gene TRBV5-4, with TRBD1 as a possible D gene (5 bases). CDR3 size: 15 residues. V was pared by 0 bases and J by 7 bases, with 16 bases between. The germline CDR1 and CDR2 sequences are SGHNT and YYREEE (reference sequence). The CDR3 sequence is CASSLARQGFGGYTF. In nucleotides, the CDR3 is TGTGCCAGCAGCTTGGCTCGTCAGGGATTTGGTGGCTACACCTTC.